What follows are 2 T cell receptor beta chains derived from one specimen sequenced in a study of shared clonotypes between healthy human individuals. Assay used: immunoSEQ multiplex PCR; TCRdb lists only in-frame clones, some missing. The data contain approximately 500,000 clones, 75% to 85% of them singletons. Specimen: PBMCs. These receptor sequences come from a woman aged 40 to 50 in good health. Some clones in this sample may be carry-over from other donors' samples.

Concerning this clone itself: Other nucleotide sequences from this sample produce the same CDR3. The CDR3: CASSDSGGAYNEQFF. In DNA form, the CDR3 reads TGTGCCAGCAGTGACTCGGGCGGAGCCTACAATGAGCAGTTCTTC. This sequence joins TRBV6-4 and TRBJ2-1; D is ambiguous. The CDR3 contains 15 residues. Germline CDR1 MRHNA, CDR2 SNTAGT. The V and J ends lost 0 bases and 2 bases respectively, with 8 bases between them.

This clone was recorded only once. The CDR3 here is CSVEPGQQETQYF. CDR3 DNA: TGCAGCGTTGAACCGGGACAGCAAGAGACCCAGTACTTC. The V and J genes are TRBV29-1 and TRBJ2-5; TRBD1 agrees at 7 bases. The CDR3 loop spans 13 amino acids. V lost 2 bases and J lost 2; bases outside the gene matches: 2. Looked up from germline, CDR1 is SQVTM and CDR2 is ANQGSEA.